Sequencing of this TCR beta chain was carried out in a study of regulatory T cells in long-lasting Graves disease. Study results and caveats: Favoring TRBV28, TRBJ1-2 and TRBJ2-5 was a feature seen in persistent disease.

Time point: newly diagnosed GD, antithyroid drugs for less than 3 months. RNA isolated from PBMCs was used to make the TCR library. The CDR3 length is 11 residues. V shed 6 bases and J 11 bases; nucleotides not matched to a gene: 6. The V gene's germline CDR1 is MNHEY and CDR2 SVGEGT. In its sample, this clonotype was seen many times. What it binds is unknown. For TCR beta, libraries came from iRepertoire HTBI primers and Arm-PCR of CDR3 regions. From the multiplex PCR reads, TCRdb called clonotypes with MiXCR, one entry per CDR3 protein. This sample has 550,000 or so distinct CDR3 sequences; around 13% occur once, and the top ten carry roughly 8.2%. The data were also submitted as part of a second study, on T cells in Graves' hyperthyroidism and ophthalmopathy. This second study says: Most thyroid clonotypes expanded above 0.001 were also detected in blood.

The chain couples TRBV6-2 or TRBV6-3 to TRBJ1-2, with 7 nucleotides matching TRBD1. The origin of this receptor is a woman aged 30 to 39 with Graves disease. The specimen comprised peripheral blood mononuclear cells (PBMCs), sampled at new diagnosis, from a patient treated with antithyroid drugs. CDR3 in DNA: TGTGCCAGCAGCGGGACAGATCAGTACACCTTC. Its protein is CASSGTDQYTF.